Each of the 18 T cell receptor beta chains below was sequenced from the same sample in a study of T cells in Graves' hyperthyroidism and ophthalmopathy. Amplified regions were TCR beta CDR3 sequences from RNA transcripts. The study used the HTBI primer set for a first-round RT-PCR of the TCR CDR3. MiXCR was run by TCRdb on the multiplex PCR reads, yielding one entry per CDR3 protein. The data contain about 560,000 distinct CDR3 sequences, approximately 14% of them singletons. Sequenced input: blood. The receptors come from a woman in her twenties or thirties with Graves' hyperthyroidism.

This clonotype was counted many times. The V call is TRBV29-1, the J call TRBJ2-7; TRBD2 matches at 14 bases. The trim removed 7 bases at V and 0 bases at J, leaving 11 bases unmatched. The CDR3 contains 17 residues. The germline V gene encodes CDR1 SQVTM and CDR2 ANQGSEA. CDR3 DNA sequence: TGCAGCGCTCAGGGACTAGCGGGAGCCTCAAGCTCCTACGAGCAGTACTTC. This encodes CSAQGLAGASSSYEQYF.

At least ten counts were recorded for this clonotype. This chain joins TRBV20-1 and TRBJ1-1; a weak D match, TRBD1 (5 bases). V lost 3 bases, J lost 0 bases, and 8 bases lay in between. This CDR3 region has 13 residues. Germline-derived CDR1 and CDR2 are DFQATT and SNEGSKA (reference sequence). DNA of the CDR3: TGCAGTGCTAGCAGGGACGTGAACACTGAAGCTTTCTTT. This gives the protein CSASRDVNTEAFF.

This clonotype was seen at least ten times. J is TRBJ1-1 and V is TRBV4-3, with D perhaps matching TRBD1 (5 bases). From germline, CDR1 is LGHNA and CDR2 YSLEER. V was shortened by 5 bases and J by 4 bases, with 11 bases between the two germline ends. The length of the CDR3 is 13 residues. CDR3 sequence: CASSTQTATEAFF. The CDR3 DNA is TGCGCCAGCAGCACCCAGACAGCCACTGAAGCTTTCTTT.

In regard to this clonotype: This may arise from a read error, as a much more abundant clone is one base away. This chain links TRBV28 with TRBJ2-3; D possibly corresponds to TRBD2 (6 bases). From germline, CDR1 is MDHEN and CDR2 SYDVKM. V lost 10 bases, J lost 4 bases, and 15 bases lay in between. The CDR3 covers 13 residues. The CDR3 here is CATVEGPSDTQYF. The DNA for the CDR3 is TGTGCCACGGTGGAGGGGCCTTCAGATACGCAGTATTTT.

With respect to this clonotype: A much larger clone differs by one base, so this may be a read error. CDR3: CASSVPGTIPPQQYF. CDR3 nucleotide sequence: TGTGCCAGCAGTGTCCCCGGGACTATCCCTCCCCAGCAGTACTTC. The chain has TRBV2 and TRBJ2-7; 7 bases map to TRBD2. CDR3 size: 15 residues. Germline V gene lookup returns CDR1 SNHLY and CDR2 FYNNEI. Losses at the gene ends were 4 bases for V and 8 bases for J; bases not matched to a gene: 14.

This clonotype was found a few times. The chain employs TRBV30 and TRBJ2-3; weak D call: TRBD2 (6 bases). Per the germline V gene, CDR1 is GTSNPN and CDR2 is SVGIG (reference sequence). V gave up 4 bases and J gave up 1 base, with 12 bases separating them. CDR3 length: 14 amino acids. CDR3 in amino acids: CAWNRELRTDTQYF. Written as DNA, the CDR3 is TGTGCCTGGAATCGGGAGCTGCGCACAGATACGCAGTATTTT. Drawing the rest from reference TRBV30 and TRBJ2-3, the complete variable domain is SQTIHQWPATLVQPVGSPLSLECTVEGTSNPNLYWYRQAAGRGLQLLFYSVGIGQISSEVPQNLSASRPQDRQFILSSKKLLLSDSGFYLCAWNRELRTDTQYFGPGTRLTVL.

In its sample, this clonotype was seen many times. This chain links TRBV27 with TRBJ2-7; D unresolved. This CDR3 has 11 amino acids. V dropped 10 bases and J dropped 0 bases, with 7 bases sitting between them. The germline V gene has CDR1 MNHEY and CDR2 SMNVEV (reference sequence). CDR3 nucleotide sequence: TGTGCCACAGGCCCCTCCTACGAGCAGTACTTC. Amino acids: CATGPSYEQYF.

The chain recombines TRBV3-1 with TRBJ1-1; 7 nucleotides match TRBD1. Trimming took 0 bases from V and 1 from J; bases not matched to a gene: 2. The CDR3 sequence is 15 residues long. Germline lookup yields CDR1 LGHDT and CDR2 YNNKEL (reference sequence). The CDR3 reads CASSQETGWNTEAFF. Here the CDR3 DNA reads TGTGCCAGCAGCCAAGAGACAGGGTGGAACACTGAAGCTTTCTTT.

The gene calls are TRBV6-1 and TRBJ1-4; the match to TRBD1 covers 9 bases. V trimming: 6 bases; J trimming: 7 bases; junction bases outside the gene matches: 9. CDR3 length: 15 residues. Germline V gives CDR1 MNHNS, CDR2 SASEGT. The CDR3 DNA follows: TGTGCCAGCAGAAGAACAGGGGGCGTTGGTGAAAAACTGTTTTTT. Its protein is CASRRTGGVGEKLFF.

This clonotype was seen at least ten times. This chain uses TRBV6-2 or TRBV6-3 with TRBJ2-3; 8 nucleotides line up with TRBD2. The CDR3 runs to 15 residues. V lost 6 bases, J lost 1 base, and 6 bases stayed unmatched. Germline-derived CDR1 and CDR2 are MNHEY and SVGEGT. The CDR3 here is CASRRAGEGTDTQYF. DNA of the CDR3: TGTGCCAGCAGAAGAGCGGGAGAGGGCACAGATACGCAGTATTTT.

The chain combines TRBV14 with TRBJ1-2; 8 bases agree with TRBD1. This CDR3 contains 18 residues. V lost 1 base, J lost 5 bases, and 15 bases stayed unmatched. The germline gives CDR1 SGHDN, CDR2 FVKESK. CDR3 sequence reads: CASSQGDRDRPPVYGYTF. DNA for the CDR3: TGTGCCAGCAGCCAAGGAGACCGGGACAGGCCTCCGGTATATGGCTACACCTTC.

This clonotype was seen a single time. Here the CDR3 reads CASSPSGSNYGYTF. CDR3 bases: TGTGCCAGCAGCCCCAGCGGATCTAACTATGGCTACACCTTC. This chain links TRBV9 with TRBJ1-2; D not certain. Per the germline V gene, CDR1 is SGDLS and CDR2 is YYNGEE. The V and J ends lost 4 bases and 0 bases respectively, with 10 bases between them. The CDR3 runs 14 residues.

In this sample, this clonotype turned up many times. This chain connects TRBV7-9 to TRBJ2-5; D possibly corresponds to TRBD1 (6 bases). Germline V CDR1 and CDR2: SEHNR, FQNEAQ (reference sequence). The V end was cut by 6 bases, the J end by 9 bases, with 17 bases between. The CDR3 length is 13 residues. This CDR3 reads CASSLSGPGAQYF. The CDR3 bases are TGTGCCAGCAGTTTAAGTGGGCCAGGGGCCCAGTACTTC.

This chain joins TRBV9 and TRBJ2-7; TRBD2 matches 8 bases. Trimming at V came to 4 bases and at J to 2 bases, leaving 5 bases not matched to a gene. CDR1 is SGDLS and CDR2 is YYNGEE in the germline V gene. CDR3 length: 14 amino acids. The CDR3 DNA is TGTGCCAGCAGCCTTAGCGGGGTCCCCTACGAGCAGTACTTC. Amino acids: CASSLSGVPYEQYF.

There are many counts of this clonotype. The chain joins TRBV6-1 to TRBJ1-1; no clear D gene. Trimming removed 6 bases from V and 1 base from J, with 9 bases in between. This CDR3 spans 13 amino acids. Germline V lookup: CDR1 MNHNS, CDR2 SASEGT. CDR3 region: CASRGSPNTEAFF. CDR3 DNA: TGTGCCAGCAGGGGCTCCCCGAACACTGAAGCTTTCTTT.

CDR3 region: CASRHSGSAHNEQFF. In nucleotides, the CDR3 is TGTGCCAGCAGGCATAGCGGGAGCGCACACAATGAGCAGTTCTTC. The chain combines TRBV7-9 with TRBJ2-1; 9 bases are a match to TRBD2. Trimming took 6 bases from V and 5 from J; bases not matched to a gene: 8. Per germline, CDR1 SEHNR and CDR2 FQNEAQ (reference sequence). This CDR3 comprises 15 residues.

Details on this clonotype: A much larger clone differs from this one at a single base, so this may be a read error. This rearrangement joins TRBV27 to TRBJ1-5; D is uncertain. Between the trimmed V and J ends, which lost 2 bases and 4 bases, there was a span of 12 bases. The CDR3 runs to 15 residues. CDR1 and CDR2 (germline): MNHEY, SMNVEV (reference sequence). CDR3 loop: CASSLMVSKNQPQHF. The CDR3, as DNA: TGTGCCAGCAGTTTAATGGTGAGCAAAAATCAGCCCCAGCATTTT.

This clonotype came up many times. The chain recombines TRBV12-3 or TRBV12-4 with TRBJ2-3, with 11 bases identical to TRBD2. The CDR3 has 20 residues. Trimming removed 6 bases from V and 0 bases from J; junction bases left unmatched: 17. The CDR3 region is CASSSRLAGKPKTSTDTQYF. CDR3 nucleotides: TGTGCCAGCAGCTCCAGACTAGCGGGGAAGCCAAAAACTAGCACAGATACGCAGTATTTT.